This T cell receptor (beta chain) originates from a study of T cell responses to AZD1222 COVID-19 vaccine. CDR3 length: 16 amino acids. Per germline, CDR1 MDHEN and CDR2 SYDVKM. The J segment lost 6 bases and the V segment lost 5 bases, leaving 12 bases of the junction unmatched. Findings of the study overall: Spike-spanning, vaccine-associated CD4 TCRs were dominant at 160-218 and 743-854. Reportedly, nearly half the spike-specific TCRs target unmutated variant regions. Just five or six AZD1222 recipients were seropositive at baseline. White British ancestry dominated among donors, who included more females, and clonal diversity was possibly underestimated.

Repertoires were generated with immunoSEQ multiplex PCR, while TCRdb's copy carries only in-frame clones and drops some. The sample consists of over 110,000 clones, roughly 92% of them appearing once. Comment on this clone: Its antigen is unidentified.

The clonotype comes from an adult in good health. The chain carries TRBV28 and TRBJ2-3; the match to TRBD2 covers 9 bases. This material consisted of peripheral blood, taken on day 0 of AZD1222 vaccination. This CDR3 is CASSTTGLALRDTQYF. The CDR3 bases are TGTGCCAGCAGTACAACGGGACTAGCCCTTCGGGATACGCAGTATTTT.